The 9 T cell receptor beta chains reported below all come from one sample, sequenced in a study of long-term antiretroviral therapy in people with HIV. The run of the v3.0 immunoSEQ assay was at survey level. Assay: immunoSEQ multiplex PCR; the TCRdb copy retains only in-frame clones and omits some. The data show roughly 20,000 clones, about 88% seen once. The source was unsorted PBMCs, collected 2.3 years after starting antiretroviral therapy. The origin of the receptors is a man aged 55 to 70 with HIV.

This clone was observed once. V is TRBV6-5 and J is TRBJ1-2, with TRBD1 matching over 9 bases. This CDR3 is 15 amino acids long. CDR1 MNHEY and CDR2 SVGAGI come from the germline V gene. The ends lost 6 bases at V and 8 bases at J; junction bases unmatched: 13. CDR3 loop: CASRPSGTGRRGYTF. Written as DNA, the CDR3 is TGTGCCAGCAGGCCCTCCGGGACAGGGAGACGGGGCTACACCTTC.

The J gene is TRBJ2-4, the V gene TRBV5-4; 8 positions match TRBD1. Germline trimming cut 4 bases from V and 0 bases from J; bases unmatched to any gene: 3. The CDR3 is 15 amino acids. The germline V gene has CDR1 SGHNT and CDR2 YYREEE (reference sequence). CDR3: CASSTGGLAKNIQYF. The CDR3 DNA is TGTGCCAGCAGCACAGGGGGTCTAGCCAAAAACATTCAGTACTTC.

The chain recombines TRBV9 with TRBJ2-4; perhaps TRBD2 as D (5 bases). Trimming removed 0 bases at V and 3 bases at J, with 10 bases between. CDR1 is SGDLS and CDR2 is YYNGEE in the germline V gene. The CDR3 totals 15 residues. The CDR3 nucleotides are TGTGCCAGCAGCGTAGGTGGAGGAAACAAAAACATTCAGTACTTC. The encoded protein is CASSVGGGNKNIQYF. Full variable domain (rest looked up from reference TRBV9 and TRBJ2-4): DSGVTQTPKHLITATGQRVTLRCSPRSGDLSVYWYQQSLDQGLQFLIQYYNGEERAKGNILERFSAQQFPDLHSELNLSSLELGDSALYFCASSVGGGNKNIQYFGAGTRLSVL.

The chain links TRBV5-1 to TRBJ1-4, with D possibly being TRBD1 (5 bases). Germline assignment: CDR1 SGHRS and CDR2 YFSETQ. This CDR3 region has 15 residues. V was cut by 5 bases and J by 2 bases, with 13 bases left in between. CDR3 sequence (DNA): TGCGCCAGCAGTGACGGGGCGGCGACTAATGAAAAACTGTTTTTT. It translates to CASSDGAATNEKLFF.

V is TRBV7-8 and J is TRBJ1-1, with D uncertain. Between the trimmed V and J ends, which lost 1 base and 4 bases, there was a span of 10 bases. The CDR3 length is 14 residues. Germline loops: CDR1 SGHVS, CDR2 FQNEAQ. The chain's CDR3 is CASSLVAGSTEAFF. The CDR3 DNA reads TGTGCCAGCAGCTTAGTGGCAGGATCCACTGAAGCTTTCTTT.

This chain uses TRBV28 with TRBJ2-3, with 12 bases that match TRBD2. This CDR3 is built from 17 residues. Germline lookup yields CDR1 MDHEN and CDR2 SYDVKM. V gave up 6 bases and J gave up 1 base; unmatched junction bases: 8. In nucleotides, the CDR3 is TGTGCCAGCAGCCAAAGGACTAGCGGGATTGGCACAGATACGCAGTATTTT. Translation: CASSQRTSGIGTDTQYF. Complete variable domain (other parts from reference TRBV28 and TRBJ2-3): DVKVTQSSRYLVKRTGEKVFLECVQDMDHENMFWYRQDPGLGLRLIYFSYDVKMKEKGDIPEGYSVSREKKERFSLILESASTNQTSMYLCASSQRTSGIGTDTQYFGPGTRLTVL.

The chain has TRBV28 and TRBJ1-2; D unclear. CDR3 length: 14 amino acids. Looked up from germline, CDR1 is MDHEN and CDR2 is SYDVKM. Trimming took off 6 bases at V and 3 bases at J, with 14 bases between the two ends. The CDR3 here is CASSSTPGDYGYTF. DNA of the CDR3: TGTGCCAGCAGCTCGACCCCGGGAGACTATGGCTACACCTTC.

V usage is TRBV6-1 and J usage is TRBJ1-5; weak D call: TRBD1 (5 bases). Between the trimmed V and J ends, which lost 3 bases and 5 bases, there was a span of 17 bases. The germline CDR1 and CDR2 sequences are MNHNS and SASEGT. The CDR3 has 16 residues. CDR3 residues: CASSDLRDRGYQPQHF. CDR3 nucleotide sequence: TGTGCCAGCAGTGATCTTAGGGACCGGGGTTATCAGCCCCAGCATTTT.

This chain links TRBV11-3 with TRBJ2-3; 8 bases match TRBD1. From germline, CDR1 is SGHNT and CDR2 YENEEA. This CDR3 spans 15 amino acids. J gave up 3 bases and V 5 bases, and 7 bases lay outside the gene matches. The CDR3 DNA reads TGTGCCAGCAGCCGCGACAGGGGAGGAACAGATACGCAGTATTTT. This translates into CASSRDRGGTDTQYF.